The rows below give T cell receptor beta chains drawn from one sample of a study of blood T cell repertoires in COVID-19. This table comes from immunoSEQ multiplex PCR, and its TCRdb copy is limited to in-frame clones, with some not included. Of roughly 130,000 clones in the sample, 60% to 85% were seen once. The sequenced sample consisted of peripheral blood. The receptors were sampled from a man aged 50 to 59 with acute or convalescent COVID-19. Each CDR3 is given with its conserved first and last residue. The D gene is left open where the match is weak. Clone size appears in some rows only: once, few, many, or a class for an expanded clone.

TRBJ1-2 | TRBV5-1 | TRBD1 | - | CASSPGQGRYGYTF | TGCGCCAGCAGCCCGGGACAGGGCCGTTATGGCTACACCTTC
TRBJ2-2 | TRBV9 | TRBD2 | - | CASSVGAGGQANTGELFF | TGTGCCAGCAGCGTAGGAGCGGGGGGGCAGGCGAACACCGGGGAGCTGTTTTTT
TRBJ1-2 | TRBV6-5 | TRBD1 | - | CATHEPGQGMEGYTF | TGTGCCACCCACGAACCGGGACAGGGGATGGAAGGCTACACCTTC
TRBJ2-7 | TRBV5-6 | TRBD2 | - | CASSPRGGWEYF | TGTGCCAGCAGCCCCCGGGGGGGGTGGGAGTACTTC
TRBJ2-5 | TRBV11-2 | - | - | CASSTFLVSGETQYF | TGTGCCAGCAGCACATTTTTAGTGTCAGGGGAGACCCAGTACTTC
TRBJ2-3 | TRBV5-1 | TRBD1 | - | CASSSTGTSTDTQYF | TGCGCCAGCAGCTCGACAGGGACAAGCACAGATACGCAGTATTTT
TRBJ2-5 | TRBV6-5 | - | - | CASGGIGQETQYF | TGTGCCAGCGGGGGGATCGGCCAAGAGACCCAGTACTTC
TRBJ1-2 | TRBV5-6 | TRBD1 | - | CASSWDSGGYGYTF | TGTGCCAGCAGCTGGGACAGCGGTGGATATGGCTACACCTTC
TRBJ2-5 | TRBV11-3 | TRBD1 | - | CASSLRPGQGGETQYF | TGTGCCAGCAGCTTACGTCCGGGACAGGGCGGCGAGACCCAGTACTTC
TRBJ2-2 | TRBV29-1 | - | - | CSVFAGELFF | TGCAGCGTGTTCGCCGGGGAGCTGTTTTTT
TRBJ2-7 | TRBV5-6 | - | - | CASSSSGRQYEQYF | TGTGCCAGCAGCTCGAGTGGGAGGCAGTACGAGCAGTACTTC
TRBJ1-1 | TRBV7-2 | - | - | CASSWKGLGSTEAFF | TGTGCCAGCAGCTGGAAGGGGCTTGGGTCCACTGAAGCTTTCTTT
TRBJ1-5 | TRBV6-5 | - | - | CASSYYPSGNQPQHF | TGTGCCAGCAGTTATTACCCCAGCGGGAATCAGCCCCAGCATTTT
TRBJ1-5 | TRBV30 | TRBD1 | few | CAWGQGTSNQPQHF | TGTGCCTGGGGACAGGGTACGAGCAATCAGCCCCAGCATTTT
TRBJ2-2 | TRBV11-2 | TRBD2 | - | CASSSRLAGGPGELFF | TGTGCCAGCAGCTCCCGACTAGCGGGGGGCCCCGGGGAGCTGTTTTTT
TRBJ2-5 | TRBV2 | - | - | CASSRDYQETQYF | TGTGCCAGCAGCCGGGACTACCAAGAGACCCAGTACTTC
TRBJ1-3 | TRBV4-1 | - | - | CASSQVQGNTIYF | TGCGCCAGCAGCCAAGTCCAGGGGAACACCATATATTTT
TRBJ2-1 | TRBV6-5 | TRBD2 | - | CASSYSLLAEQFF | TGTGCCAGCAGTTACTCGTTACTAGCGGAGCAGTTCTTC
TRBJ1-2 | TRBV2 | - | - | CASSEHKERSYTF | TGTGCCAGCAGTGAACACAAGGAGAGGAGCTACACCTTC
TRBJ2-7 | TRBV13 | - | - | CASSFAGTNPYEQYF | TGTGCCAGCAGCTTTGCGGGAACAAATCCCTACGAGCAGTACTTC
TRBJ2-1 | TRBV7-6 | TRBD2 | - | CASSLEDAGLAYEQFF | TGTGCCAGCAGCTTAGAGGATGCGGGACTAGCCTATGAGCAGTTCTTC
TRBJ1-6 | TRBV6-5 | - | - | CASSYSAGLFDSPLHF | TGTGCCAGCAGTTACTCGGCAGGACTCTTCGATTCACCCCTCCACTTT
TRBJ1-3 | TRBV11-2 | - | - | CASSLGRHPGNTIYF | TGTGCCAGCAGCTTGGGGCGCCATCCCGGAAACACCATATATTTT
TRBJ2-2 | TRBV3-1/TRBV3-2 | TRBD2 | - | CASSQDRWLAGNTGELFF | TGTGCCAGCAGCCAAGATCGTTGGCTAGCGGGGAACACCGGGGAGCTGTTTTTT
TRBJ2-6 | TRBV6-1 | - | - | CASSEKQRVVSSGANVLTF | TGTGCCAGCAGTGAAAAGCAAAGAGTGGTTTCCTCTGGGGCCAACGTCCTGACTTTC
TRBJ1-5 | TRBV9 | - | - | CASSGTGSSNQPQHF | TGTGCCAGCAGCGGGACGGGATCTAGCAATCAGCCCCAGCATTTT
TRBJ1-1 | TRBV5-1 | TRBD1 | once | CASSPLGQGATEAFF | TGCGCCAGCAGCCCGTTGGGACAGGGGGCCACTGAAGCTTTCTTT
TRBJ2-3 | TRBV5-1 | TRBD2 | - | CASSFGGGASDTQYF | TGCGCCAGCAGCTTTGGCGGGGGGGCCTCGGATACGCAGTATTTT
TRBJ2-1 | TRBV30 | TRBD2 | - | CAWTQRGPRSEQFF | TGTGCCTGGACCCAGCGGGGGCCAAGGAGTGAGCAGTTCTTC
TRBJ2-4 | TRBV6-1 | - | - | CASSEAPGPALARNIQYF | TGTGCCAGCAGTGAAGCCCCTGGCCCGGCACTAGCCAGAAACATTCAGTACTTC
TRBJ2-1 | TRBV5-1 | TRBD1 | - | CASSRGTGITYNEQFF | TGCGCCAGCAGCCGGGGGACAGGTATCACCTACAATGAGCAGTTCTTC
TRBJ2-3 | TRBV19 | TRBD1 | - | CASSGTGTLRTQYF | TGTGCCAGCAGTGGGACAGGGACCCTCAGGACGCAGTATTTT
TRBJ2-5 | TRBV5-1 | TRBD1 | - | CASSLGTGLWVQETQYF | TGCGCCAGCAGCTTAGGGACAGGGCTTTGGGTCCAAGAGACCCAGTACTTC
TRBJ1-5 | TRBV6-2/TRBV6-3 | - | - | CASSLGQYSNQPQHF | TGTGCCAGCAGCCTCGGACAGTATAGCAATCAGCCCCAGCATTTT
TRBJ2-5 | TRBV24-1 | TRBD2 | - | CATSVSSGGQETQYF | TGTGCCACCAGTGTCAGTAGCGGGGGGCAAGAGACCCAGTACTTC
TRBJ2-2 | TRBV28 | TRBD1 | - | CASSLAGQGRTGELFF | TGTGCCAGCAGTTTGGCGGGACAGGGACGCACCGGGGAGCTGTTTTTT
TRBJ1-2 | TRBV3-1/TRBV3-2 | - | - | CASSQDGFYGYTF | TGTGCCAGCAGCCAAGACGGTTTCTATGGCTACACCTTC
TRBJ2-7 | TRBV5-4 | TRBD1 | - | CASSLPGQGKYEQYF | TGTGCCAGCAGCTTGCCGGGACAGGGAAAGTACGAGCAGTACTTC
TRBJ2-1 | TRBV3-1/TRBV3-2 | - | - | CASSLGVVNEQFF | TGTGCCAGCTCCCTAGGGGTTGTCAATGAGCAGTTCTTC
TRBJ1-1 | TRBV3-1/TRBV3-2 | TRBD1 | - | CASSLVPGQGSAFF | TGTGCCAGCAGCCTTGTCCCGGGACAGGGCTCCGCTTTCTTT
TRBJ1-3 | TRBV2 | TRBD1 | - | CASGGQDRNTIYF | TGTGCCAGCGGGGGACAGGATCGAAACACCATATATTTT
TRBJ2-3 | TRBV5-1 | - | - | CASSLVTGEADTQYF | TGCGCCAGCAGCTTGGTTACAGGAGAGGCAGATACGCAGTATTTT
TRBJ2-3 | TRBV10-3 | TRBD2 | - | CAITGGLTDTQYF | TGTGCCATCACGGGAGGGCTCACAGATACGCAGTATTTT
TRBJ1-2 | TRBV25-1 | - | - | CASSELGNGGYTF | TGTGCCAGCAGTGAATTGGGCAATGGTGGCTACACCTTC
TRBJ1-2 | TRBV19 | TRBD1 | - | CASSIQGAGGYTF | TGTGCCAGTAGCATACAGGGGGCGGGCGGCTACACCTTC
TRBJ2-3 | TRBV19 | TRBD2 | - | CASSYRGGTDTQYF | TGTGCCAGTAGTTATCGGGGGGGCACAGATACGCAGTATTTT
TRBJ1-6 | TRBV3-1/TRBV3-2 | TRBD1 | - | CASSQDWTGGSPLHF | TGTGCCAGCAGCCAAGACTGGACAGGGGGCTCACCCCTCCACTTT
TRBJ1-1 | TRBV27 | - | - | CASSLKASTEAFF | TGTGCCAGCAGTTTAAAAGCTTCCACTGAAGCTTTCTTT
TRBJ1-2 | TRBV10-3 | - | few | CAISERGDGSYGYTF | TGTGCCATCAGTGAACGGGGGGACGGCAGCTATGGCTACACCTTC
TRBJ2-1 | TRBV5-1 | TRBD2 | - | CASSRGLAGAVYNEQFF | TGCGCCAGCAGTCGCGGACTAGCGGGTGCTGTCTACAATGAGCAGTTCTTC
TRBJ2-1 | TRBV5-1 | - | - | CASSSPAGTSSSYNEQFF | TGCGCCAGCAGCTCCCCTGCTGGGACATCGAGCTCCTACAATGAGCAGTTCTTC
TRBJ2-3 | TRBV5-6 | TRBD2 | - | CASSFIETTSGGERF | TGTGCCAGCAGCTTTATCGAAACGACTAGCGGGGGGGAGAGATTT
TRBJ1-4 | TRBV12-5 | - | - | CASGLVLKAVATNEKLFF | TGTGCTAGTGGTTTGGTACTGAAGGCGGTTGCAACTAATGAAAAACTGTTTTTT
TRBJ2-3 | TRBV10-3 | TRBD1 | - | CAISYLGQGTDTQYF | TGTGCCATCAGCTATCTAGGACAGGGTACAGATACGCAGTATTTT
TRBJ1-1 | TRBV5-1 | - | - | CASSLEPVGEAFF | TGCGCCAGCAGCTTGGAACCCGTCGGGGAAGCTTTCTTT